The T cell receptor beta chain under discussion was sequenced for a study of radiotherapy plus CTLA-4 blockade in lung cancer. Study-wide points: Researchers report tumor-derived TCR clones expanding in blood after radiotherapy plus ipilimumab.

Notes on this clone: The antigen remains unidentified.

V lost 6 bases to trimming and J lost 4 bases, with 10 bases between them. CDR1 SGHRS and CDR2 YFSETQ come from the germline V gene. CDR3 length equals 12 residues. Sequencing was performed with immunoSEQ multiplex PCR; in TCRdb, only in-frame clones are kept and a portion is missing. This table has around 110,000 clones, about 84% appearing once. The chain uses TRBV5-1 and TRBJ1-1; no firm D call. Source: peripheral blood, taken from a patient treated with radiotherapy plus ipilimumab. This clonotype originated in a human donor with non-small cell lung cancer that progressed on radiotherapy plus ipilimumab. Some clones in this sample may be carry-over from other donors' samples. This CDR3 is CASTFSGTEAFF. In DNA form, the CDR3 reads TGCGCCAGCACCTTCTCCGGCACTGAAGCTTTCTTT. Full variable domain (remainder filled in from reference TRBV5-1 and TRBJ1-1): KAGVTQTPRYLIKTRGQQVTLSCSPISGHRSVSWYQQTPGQGLQFLFEYFSETQRNKGNFPGRFSGRQFSNSRSEMNVSTLELGDSALYLCASTFSGTEAFFGQGTRLTVV.